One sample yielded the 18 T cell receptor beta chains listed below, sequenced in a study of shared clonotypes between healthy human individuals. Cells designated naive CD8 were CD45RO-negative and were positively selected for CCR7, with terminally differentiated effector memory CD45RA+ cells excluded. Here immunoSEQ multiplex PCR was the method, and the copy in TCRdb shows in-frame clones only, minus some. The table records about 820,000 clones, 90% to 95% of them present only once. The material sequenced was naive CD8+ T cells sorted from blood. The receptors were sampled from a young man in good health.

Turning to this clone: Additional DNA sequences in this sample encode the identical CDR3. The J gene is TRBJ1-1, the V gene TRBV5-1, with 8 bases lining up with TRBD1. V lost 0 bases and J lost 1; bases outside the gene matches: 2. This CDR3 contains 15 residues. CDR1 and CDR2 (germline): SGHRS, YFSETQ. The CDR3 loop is CASSLVGTGNTEAFF. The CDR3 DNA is TGCGCCAGCAGCTTGGTTGGGACAGGGAACACTGAAGCTTTCTTT. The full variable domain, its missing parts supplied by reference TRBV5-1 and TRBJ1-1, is KAGVTQTPRYLIKTRGQQVTLSCSPISGHRSVSWYQQTPGQGLQFLFEYFSETQRNKGNFPGRFSGRQFSNSRSEMNVSTLELGDSALYLCASSLVGTGNTEAFFGQGTRLTVV.

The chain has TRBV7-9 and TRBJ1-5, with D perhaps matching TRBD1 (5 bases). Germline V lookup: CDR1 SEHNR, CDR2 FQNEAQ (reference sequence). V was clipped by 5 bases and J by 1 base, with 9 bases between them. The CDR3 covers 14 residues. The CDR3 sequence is CASSARDSNQPQHF. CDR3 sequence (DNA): TGTGCCAGCAGCGCCCGGGACAGCAATCAGCCCCAGCATTTT. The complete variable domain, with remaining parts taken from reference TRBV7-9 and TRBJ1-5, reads DTGVSQNPRHKITKRGQNVTFRCDPISEHNRLYWYRQTLGQGPEFLTYFQNEAQLEKSRLLSDRFSAERPKGSFSTLEIQRTEQGDSAMYLCASSARDSNQPQHFGDGTRLSIL.

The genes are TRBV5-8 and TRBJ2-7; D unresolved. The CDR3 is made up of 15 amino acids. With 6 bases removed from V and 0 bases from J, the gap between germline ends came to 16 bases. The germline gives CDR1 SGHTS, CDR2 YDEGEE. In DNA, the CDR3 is TGTGCCAGCAACCCCACCGCGGCTTCCTCCTACGAGCAGTACTTC. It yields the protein CASNPTAASSYEQYF. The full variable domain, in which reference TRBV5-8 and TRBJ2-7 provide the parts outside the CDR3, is EAGVTQSPTHLIKTRGQQATLRCSPISGHTSVYWYQQALGLGLQFLLWYDEGEERNRGNFPPRFSGRQFPNYSSELNVNALELEDSALYLCASNPTAASSYEQYFGPGTRLTVT.

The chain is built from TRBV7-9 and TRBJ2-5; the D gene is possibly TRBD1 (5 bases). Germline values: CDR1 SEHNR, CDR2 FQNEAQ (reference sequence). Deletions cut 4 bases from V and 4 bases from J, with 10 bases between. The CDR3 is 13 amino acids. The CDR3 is CASSSGPRETQYF. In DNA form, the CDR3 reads TGTGCCAGCAGCTCAGGGCCGCGAGAGACCCAGTACTTC.

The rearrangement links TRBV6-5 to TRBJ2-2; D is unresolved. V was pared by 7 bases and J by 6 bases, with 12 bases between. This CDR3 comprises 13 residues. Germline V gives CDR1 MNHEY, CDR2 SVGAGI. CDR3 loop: CASNMMGPGELFF. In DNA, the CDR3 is TGTGCCAGCAATATGATGGGTCCCGGGGAGCTGTTTTTT.

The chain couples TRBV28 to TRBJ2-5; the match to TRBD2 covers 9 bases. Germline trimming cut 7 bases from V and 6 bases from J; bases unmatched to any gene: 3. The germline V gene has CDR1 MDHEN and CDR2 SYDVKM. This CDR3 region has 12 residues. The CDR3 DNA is TGTGCCAGCACTAGCGGGATAAAGACCCAGTACTTC. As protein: CASTSGIKTQYF.

The CDR3 protein is CASSYDRGALNTEAFF. CDR3 nucleotide sequence: TGCGCCAGCAGCTATGACAGGGGAGCCTTGAACACTGAAGCTTTCTTT. V is TRBV4-3 and J is TRBJ1-1; 8 positions agree with TRBD1. Trimming removed 5 bases from V and 0 bases from J; junction bases left unmatched: 8. CDR1 is LGHNA, CDR2 YSLEER, per germline. The CDR3 covers 16 residues.

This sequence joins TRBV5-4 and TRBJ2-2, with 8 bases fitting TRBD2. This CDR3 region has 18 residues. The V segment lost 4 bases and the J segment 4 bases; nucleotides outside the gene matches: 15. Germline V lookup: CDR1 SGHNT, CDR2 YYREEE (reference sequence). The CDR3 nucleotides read TGTGCCAGCAGCGGGGGCATGTCGGGAGGGCCCAGCACCGGGGAGCTGTTTTTT. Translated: CASSGGMSGGPSTGELFF.

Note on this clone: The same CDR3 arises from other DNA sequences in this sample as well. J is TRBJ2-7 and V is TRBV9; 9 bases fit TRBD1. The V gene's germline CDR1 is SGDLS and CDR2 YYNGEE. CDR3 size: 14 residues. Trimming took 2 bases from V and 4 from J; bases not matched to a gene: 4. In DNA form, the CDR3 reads TGTGCCAGCAGCGTCGGGGACAGGGCGTACGAGCAGTACTTC. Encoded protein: CASSVGDRAYEQYF.

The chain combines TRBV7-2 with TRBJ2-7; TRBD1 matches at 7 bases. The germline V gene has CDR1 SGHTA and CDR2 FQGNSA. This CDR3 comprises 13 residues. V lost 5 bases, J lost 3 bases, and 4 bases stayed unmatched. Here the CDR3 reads CASSRGQVYEQYF. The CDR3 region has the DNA TGTGCCAGCAGCCGAGGACAGGTCTACGAGCAGTACTTC.

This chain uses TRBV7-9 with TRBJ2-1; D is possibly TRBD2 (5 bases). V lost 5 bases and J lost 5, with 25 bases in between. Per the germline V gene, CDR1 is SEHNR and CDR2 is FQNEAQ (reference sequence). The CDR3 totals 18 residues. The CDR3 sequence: CASSPVWGERPRHNEQFF. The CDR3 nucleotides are TGTGCCAGCAGCCCCGTGTGGGGAGAACGGCCGCGCCACAATGAGCAGTTCTTC.

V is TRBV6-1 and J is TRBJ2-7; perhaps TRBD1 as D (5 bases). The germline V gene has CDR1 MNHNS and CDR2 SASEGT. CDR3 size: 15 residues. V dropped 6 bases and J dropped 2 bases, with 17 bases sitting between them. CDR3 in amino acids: CASRTFTGPPYEQYF. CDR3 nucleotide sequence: TGTGCCAGCAGGACTTTCACAGGCCCCCCCTACGAGCAGTACTTC.

The CDR3 sequence: CASSDRLWTGNQPQHF. CDR3 DNA: TGTGCCAGCAGTGACAGACTTTGGACGGGCAATCAGCCCCAGCATTTT. The J gene is TRBJ1-5, the V gene TRBV6-1; D uncertain. Germline V CDR1 and CDR2: MNHNS, SASEGT. This CDR3 spans 16 amino acids. Trimming left V 3 bases short and J 2 bases short, with 14 bases between.

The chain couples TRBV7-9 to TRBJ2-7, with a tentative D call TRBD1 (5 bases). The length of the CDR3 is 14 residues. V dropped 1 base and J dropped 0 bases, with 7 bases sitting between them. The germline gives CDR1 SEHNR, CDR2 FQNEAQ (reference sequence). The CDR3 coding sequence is TGTGCCAGCAGCTTAGAGGACATCTCCTACGAGCAGTACTTC. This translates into CASSLEDISYEQYF.

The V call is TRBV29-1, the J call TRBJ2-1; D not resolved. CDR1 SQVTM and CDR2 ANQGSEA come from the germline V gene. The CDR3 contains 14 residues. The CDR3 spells CSPVRVGSYNEQFF. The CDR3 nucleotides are TGCAGTCCCGTGAGAGTCGGTTCCTACAATGAGCAGTTCTTC.

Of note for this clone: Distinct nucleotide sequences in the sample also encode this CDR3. The CDR3 spells CASSLVGSSYEQYF. CDR3 in DNA: TGCGCCAGCAGCTTGGTTGGGAGTTCGTACGAGCAGTACTTC. The V call is TRBV5-1, the J call TRBJ2-7, with D tentatively TRBD2 (5 bases). CDR1 SGHRS and CDR2 YFSETQ come from the germline V gene. V was trimmed by 0 bases and J by 4 bases, leaving 11 bases between them. CDR3 length: 14 residues.

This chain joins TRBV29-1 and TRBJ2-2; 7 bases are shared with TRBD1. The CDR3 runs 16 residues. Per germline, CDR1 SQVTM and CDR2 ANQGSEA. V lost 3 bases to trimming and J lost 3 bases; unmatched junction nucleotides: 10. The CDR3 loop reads CSVDGTGQRDTGELFF. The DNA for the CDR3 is TGCAGCGTTGATGGTACGGGACAGAGGGACACCGGGGAGCTGTTTTTT.

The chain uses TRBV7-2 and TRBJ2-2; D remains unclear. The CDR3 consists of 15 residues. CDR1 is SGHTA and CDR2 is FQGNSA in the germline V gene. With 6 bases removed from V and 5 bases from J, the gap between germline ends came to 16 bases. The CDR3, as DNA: TGTGCCAGCAGTTCTATAGCCGGGCTGACCGGGGAGCTGTTTTTT. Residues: CASSSIAGLTGELFF.